These T cell receptor beta chains were read from a single sample in a study of CD4 T cells in relation to SARS-CoV-2 and coronaviruses. Their antigens are not known. The data were produced by immunoSEQ multiplex PCR, yet TCRdb's version contains in-frame clones alone and is incomplete. The sample carries around 21,000 clones, about 69% recorded once. The specimen sequenced was CD4+ T cells from PBMCs, cultured in vitro. The receptors derive from a human donor in good health. The CDR3 runs from the conserved cysteine through the conserved F or W. D genes are given only for firm matches. Part of the rows lack a size; the others show once, few, many or a class for expanded clones.

CDR3 protein	CDR3 DNA	D gene	J gene	V gene	clone size
CASSYLEETQYF	TGTGCCAGCAGTTACCTCGAGGAGACCCAGTACTTC	-	TRBJ2-5	TRBV6-2/TRBV6-3	-
CASSDGGRGNEQFF	TGTGCCAGCAGCGACGGGGGCCGGGGCAATGAGCAGTTCTTC	-	TRBJ2-1	TRBV4-2	-
CASSQEESDYSNQPQHF	TGCGCCAGCAGCCAAGAGGAGTCAGACTATAGCAATCAGCCCCAGCATTTT	-	TRBJ1-5	TRBV4-1	few
CATSGGSGAPTDTQYF	TGTGCCACCAGTGGTGGTAGCGGGGCCCCCACAGATACGCAGTATTTT	TRBD2	TRBJ2-3	TRBV24-1	-
CASSESYRGSYGYTF	TGTGCCAGCAGTGAATCTTACAGGGGGTCCTACGGCTACACCTTC	TRBD1	TRBJ1-2	TRBV6-1	-
CASSLGVTFTEAFF	TGTGCCAGCAGCTTGGGCGTTACCTTCACTGAAGCTTTCTTT	-	TRBJ1-1	TRBV7-2	-
CASSYLSLGQPQHF	TGTGCCAGCAGCTATCTCTCCCTTGGTCAGCCCCAGCATTTT	-	TRBJ1-5	TRBV6-5	-
CASSLVGQLVGGYTF	TGTGCCAGCAGCTTAGTTGGTCAGTTGGTTGGTGGCTACACCTTC	-	TRBJ1-2	TRBV11-2	-
CASSLGQTGETQYF	TGCGCCAGCAGCTTGGGACAGACAGGGGAGACCCAGTACTTC	TRBD1	TRBJ2-5	TRBV5-1	-
CASSLEGSGANTEAFF	TGTGCCAGCAGCTTGGAAGGGTCAGGGGCGAACACTGAAGCTTTCTTT	-	TRBJ1-1	TRBV11-3	-
CAISEDRGIEKLFF	TGTGCCATCAGTGAGGACAGGGGGATTGAAAAACTGTTTTTT	TRBD1	TRBJ1-4	TRBV10-3	-
CSVGTEGTQYF	TGCAGCGTGGGGACAGAAGGAACCCAGTACTTC	TRBD1	TRBJ2-5	TRBV29-1	few
CASSSGVSGSGGVETQYF	TGTGCCAGCAGCTCTGGGGTGTCGGGTAGCGGGGGGGTTGAGACCCAGTACTTC	TRBD2	TRBJ2-5	TRBV11-2	-
CASSLPTSGRGTGELFF	TGCGCCAGCAGCCTTCCTACTAGCGGGCGAGGGACCGGGGAGCTGTTTTTT	TRBD2	TRBJ2-2	TRBV5-1	-
CASSDGLPATDTQYF	TGCGCCAGCAGTGACGGTCTCCCAGCCACAGATACGCAGTATTTT	-	TRBJ2-3	TRBV10-2	once
CASSQGIGQLNEKLFF	TGCGCCAGCAGCCAAGGCATCGGACAGCTTAATGAAAAACTGTTTTTT	-	TRBJ1-4	TRBV4-3	-
CASSYNRLVNTEAFF	TGTGCCAGCAGTTACAACAGGCTGGTGAACACTGAAGCTTTCTTT	-	TRBJ1-1	TRBV6-2/TRBV6-3	few
CASRTGNTGELFF	TGTGCCAGCAGGACAGGGAACACCGGGGAGCTGTTTTTT	-	TRBJ2-2	TRBV6-5	-
CASSQDRGWEKLFF	TGTGCCAGCAGCCAAGATAGGGGCTGGGAAAAACTGTTTTTT	-	TRBJ1-4	TRBV4-2	-
CASRTPTGDQPQHF	TGTGCCAGCAGAACCCCAACGGGGGATCAGCCCCAGCATTTT	-	TRBJ1-5	TRBV6-6	medium-sized
CASSRANIYIAKNIQYF	TGTGCCAGCAGTCGGGCCAATATATACATAGCCAAAAACATTCAGTACTTC	-	TRBJ2-4	TRBV2	-
CASSLPDRGIRNEQFF	TGTGCCAGCAGCTTGCCAGACAGGGGGATAAGGAATGAGCAGTTCTTC	TRBD1	TRBJ2-1	TRBV5-4	-
CASSQQRERSDTQYF	TGTGCCAGCAGCCAGCAGCGGGAAAGGTCCGATACGCAGTATTTT	TRBD2	TRBJ2-3	TRBV7-8	few
CASSLSYPGNEQYF	TGTGCCAGCAGCTTGTCGTATCCGGGGAACGAGCAGTACTTC	-	TRBJ2-7	TRBV5-4	-
CASSRGGGELFF	TGCGCCAGCAGCCGGGGAGGCGGGGAGCTGTTTTTT	-	TRBJ2-2	TRBV4-3	-
CASSQEQPGDINSPLHF	TGTGCCAGCAGCCAAGAACAGCCAGGGGATATTAATTCACCCCTCCACTTT	-	TRBJ1-6	TRBV3-1/TRBV3-2	once
CASSLGSASSNQPQHF	TGTGCCAGCAGCTTAGGTTCGGCCTCTAGCAATCAGCCCCAGCATTTT	-	TRBJ1-5	TRBV7-8	-
CASSRVPIPPTDTQYF	TGTGCCAGTAGTAGGGTTCCTATCCCCCCCACAGATACGCAGTATTTT	-	TRBJ2-3	TRBV19	-
CASSEIAGVPGETQYF	TGTGCCAGCAGTGAAATAGCGGGGGTCCCGGGGGAGACCCAGTACTTC	TRBD2	TRBJ2-5	TRBV2	-
CASSPLRGRGTGELFF	TGTGCCAGTAGCCCTCTTAGGGGGCGAGGCACCGGGGAGCTGTTTTTT	TRBD1	TRBJ2-2	TRBV19	-
CASSSGGGDYGYTF	TGCGCCAGCAGCTCCGGCGGGGGGGACTATGGCTACACCTTC	-	TRBJ1-2	TRBV5-1	-
CAWSVLKGAYEQYF	TGTGCCTGGAGTGTACTCAAGGGGGCTTACGAGCAGTACTTC	TRBD1	TRBJ2-7	TRBV30	few
CASRKRGNTDTQYF	TGTGCCAGCAGGAAGAGGGGGAACACAGATACGCAGTATTTT	-	TRBJ2-3	TRBV28	medium-sized
CASSSTGTGLVTEAFF	TGTGCCAGCAGCTCAACCGGGACAGGGTTAGTGACTGAAGCTTTCTTT	TRBD1	TRBJ1-1	TRBV7-2	once
CASSASGGTNEQFF	TGCGCCAGCAGTGCTAGCGGGGGGACCAATGAGCAGTTCTTC	TRBD2	TRBJ2-1	TRBV10-1	medium-sized
CASSEVLGRRNSYEQYF	TGTGCCAGCAGTGAGGTCTTGGGCAGGCGTAACTCCTACGAGCAGTACTTC	-	TRBJ2-7	TRBV6-1	-
CASSLAGQGGDEQYF	TGTGCCAGCAGTTTGGCGGGGCAGGGAGGGGACGAGCAGTACTTC	TRBD2	TRBJ2-7	TRBV28	few
CASSLELSGGNTIYF	TGCGCCAGCAGTTTGGAGCTGTCGGGGGGAAACACCATATATTTT	-	TRBJ1-3	TRBV5-1	few
CASSQEPSTDTQYF	TGTGCCAGCAGCCAAGAACCTAGCACAGATACGCAGTATTTT	-	TRBJ2-3	TRBV3-1/TRBV3-2	-
CASSQRGQGSLSGNTIYF	TGTGCCAGCAGCCAAAGGGGGCAGGGGTCTCTCTCTGGAAACACCATATATTTT	TRBD1	TRBJ1-3	TRBV7-8	-
CASSPPRESTDTQYF	TGTGCCAGCAGTCCCCCCCGGGAGAGCACAGATACGCAGTATTTT	-	TRBJ2-3	TRBV7-2	-
CASSQEHGGTQYF	TGCGCCAGCAGCCAAGAGCACGGCGGTACGCAGTATTTT	-	TRBJ2-3	TRBV4-1	once
CAISLNRDNYGYTF	TGTGCCATCAGTTTAAACCGGGACAACTATGGCTACACCTTC	-	TRBJ1-2	TRBV10-3	-
CASSLGGQGGTGELFF	TGCGCCAGCAGCTTGGGGGGACAGGGCGGCACCGGGGAGCTGTTTTTT	TRBD1	TRBJ2-2	TRBV5-1	-
CASSFWQTYKFF	TGTGCCAGCAGTTTCTGGCAGACATATAAGTTCTTC	-	TRBJ2-1	TRBV12-3/TRBV12-4	-
CASTPQGGPYEQYF	TGTGCCAGCACCCCCCAAGGGGGGCCTTACGAGCAGTACTTC	-	TRBJ2-7	TRBV6-5	-
CASSLEQGTDTQYF	TGTGCCAGCAGTTTAGAGCAGGGCACAGATACGCAGTATTTT	-	TRBJ2-3	TRBV27	-
CASSKGYSGSTGELFF	TGTGCCAGCAGTAAAGGGTATAGCGGTAGCACCGGGGAGCTGTTTTTT	-	TRBJ2-2	TRBV6-2/TRBV6-3	-
CASSLARGTGELFF	TGTGCCAGCAGCCTAGCCCGGGGCACCGGGGAGCTGTTTTTT	-	TRBJ2-2	TRBV9	-
CASSPAGLDSNQLQHF	TGTGCCAGCAGCCCGGCTGGTTTGGATAGCAATCAGCTCCAGCATTTT	-	TRBJ1-5	TRBV11-2	-
CASSLGRHRTDTQYF	TGTGCCAGCAGCTTAGGTCGACACCGCACAGATACGCAGTATTTT	-	TRBJ2-3	TRBV7-2	-
CASSPDSNQPQHF	TGTGCCAGCAGCCCCGACAGCAATCAGCCCCAGCATTTT	-	TRBJ1-5	TRBV7-2	-
CASSRATGGQETQYF	TGTGCCAGCAGCCGCGCTACGGGGGGCCAAGAGACCCAGTACTTC	TRBD2	TRBJ2-5	TRBV3-1/TRBV3-2	-
CASSPRGGAGVGEQYF	TGTGCCAGCAGCCCACGGGGGGGGGCGGGAGTGGGCGAGCAGTACTTC	TRBD2	TRBJ2-7	TRBV7-2	-
CASSQNRAYEQYF	TGTGCCAGCAGCCAAAATAGGGCCTACGAGCAGTACTTC	-	TRBJ2-7	TRBV3-1/TRBV3-2	-
CASSPGQGSITQYF	TGTGCCAGCTCACCTGGACAGGGGTCCATTACGCAGTATTTT	TRBD1	TRBJ2-3	TRBV18	-
CASSAGGASDTQYF	TGTGCCAGCAGCGCAGGGGGCGCGTCAGATACGCAGTATTTT	TRBD1	TRBJ2-3	TRBV7-7	once
CASSSGLTGLAKNIQYF	TGTGCCAGCAGCTCGGGGCTGACAGGGTTGGCCAAAAACATTCAGTACTTC	TRBD1	TRBJ2-4	TRBV5-4	-
CASSFQFGQPQHF	TGTGCCAGCAGCTTTCAGTTCGGTCAGCCCCAGCATTTT	-	TRBJ1-5	TRBV7-2	-
CASSYSGLGGDEKLFF	TGTGCCAGCAGTTACTCGGGATTAGGCGGGGATGAAAAACTGTTTTTT	-	TRBJ1-4	TRBV6-6	-